The 21 T cell receptor beta chains presented below share a single source sample, sequenced in a study of cytotoxic CD8 clonotypes in ibrutinib-treated CLL. The method was immunoSEQ multiplex PCR; TCRdb's version includes in-frame clones alone and lacks a portion of them. The repertoire holds around 40,000 clones, less than 85% seen once, with roughly 9.1% in the top ten. The input for sequencing was PBMCs, taken at disease progression, from a patient treated with ibrutinib. The origin of the receptors is a human donor with chronic lymphocytic leukemia.

This clone was seen only a few times. CDR3 coding DNA: TGTGCCAGCAGTGAGGGGGGAGGGAAGACTGAAGCTTTCTTT. The encoded protein is CASSEGGGKTEAFF. This chain uses TRBV6-1 with TRBJ1-1, with TRBD1 as a possible D gene (5 bases). Germline V lookup: CDR1 MNHNS, CDR2 SASEGT. V was clipped by 3 bases and J by 5 bases, with 13 bases between them. CDR3 length: 14 residues.

CDR3 nucleotide sequence: TGTGCCAGCAGCAAAGGAGGGGGCTCCTACGAGCAGTACTTC. Protein sequence: CASSKGGGSYEQYF. The chain recombines TRBV11-2 with TRBJ2-7; D assignment may be TRBD1 or TRBD2 (6 bases each). The CDR3 contains 14 residues. The germline V gene encodes CDR1 SGHAT and CDR2 FQNNGV. Trimming took off 5 bases at V and 0 bases at J, with 11 bases between the two ends.

The chain recombines TRBV5-1 with TRBJ2-7; the D gene could be TRBD1 or TRBD2 (5 bases each). Deletions cut 5 bases from V and 4 bases from J, with 19 bases between. The CDR3 has 15 residues. Germline CDR1 is SGHRS and CDR2 is YFSETQ. CDR3 sequence reads: CASSRVGTALYEQYF. Written as DNA, the CDR3 is TGCGCCAGCAGTCGGGTTGGGACGGCCCTATACGAGCAGTACTTC.

The chain combines TRBV19 with TRBJ1-1; no reliable D call. The CDR3 length is 9 residues. Germline V gene sequence: CDR1 LNHDA, CDR2 SQIVND (reference sequence). The V gene lost 7 bases and the J gene lost 10 bases, with 7 bases spanning the gap. The CDR3 loop is CASTLGAFF. In nucleotides, the CDR3 is TGTGCCAGTACCCTTGGAGCTTTCTTT.

The chain joins TRBV5-5 to TRBJ2-1; D may match TRBD1 or TRBD2 (6 bases each). The CDR3 contains 12 residues. V was clipped by 0 bases and J by 14 bases, with 12 bases between them. CDR1 and CDR2 from the germline V gene are SGHKS and YYEKEE (reference sequence). The CDR3 protein is CASSLARGEEFF. The CDR3 nucleotides read TGTGCCAGCAGCTTGGCGAGGGGGGAGGAGTTCTTC.

The chain has TRBV5-6 and TRBJ2-2; 13 bases match TRBD2. The germline V gene has CDR1 SGHDT and CDR2 YYEEEE. V lost 4 bases to trimming and J lost 3 bases; unmatched junction nucleotides: 9. The CDR3 length is 18 residues. CDR3 DNA sequence: TGTGCCAGCAGCACTAATCCGGGACTAGCGGGGCACACCGGGGAGCTGTTTTTT. Translating gives CASSTNPGLAGHTGELFF.

The V call is TRBV7-9, the J call TRBJ2-1, with D uncertain. V shed 5 bases and J shed 3 bases, with 11 bases lying between them. The V gene's germline CDR1 is SEHNR and CDR2 FQNEAQ (reference sequence). The length of the CDR3 is 14 residues. CDR3 nucleotides: TGTGCCAGCAGCCCCGACGGATTCTACAATGAGCAGTTCTTC. It is translated as CASSPDGFYNEQFF.

This clone has just a few counts. This rearrangement joins TRBV19 to TRBJ2-7; 7 nucleotides match TRBD1. Germline values: CDR1 LNHDA, CDR2 SQIVND (reference sequence). The CDR3 extends over 15 amino acids. V was clipped by 5 bases and J by 3 bases; unmatched bases: 10. The CDR3 reads CASSPTGTAVYEQYF. The CDR3 DNA sequence: TGTGCCAGTAGTCCCACCGGGACAGCGGTCTACGAGCAGTACTTC. The full variable domain, with the rest looked up from reference TRBV19 and TRBJ2-7, is DGGITQSPKYLFRKEGQNVTLSCEQNLNHDAMYWYRQDPGQGLRLIYYSQIVNDFQKGDIAEGYSVSREKKESFPLTVTSAQKNPTAFYLCASSPTGTAVYEQYFGPGTRLTVT.

J is TRBJ1-2 and V is TRBV4-1; TRBD1 agrees at 8 bases. The CDR3 spans 15 residues. Germline CDR1 reads MGHRA; CDR2 reads YSYEKL. V lost 1 base and J lost 8; bases outside the gene matches: 9. In DNA form, the CDR3 reads TGCGCCAGCAGCCAAGGGTTGGGACAGGTTTACGGCTACACCTTC. Encoded protein: CASSQGLGQVYGYTF.

The chain carries TRBV19 and TRBJ1-2, with D possibly TRBD1 on 5 matching bases. This CDR3 is 15 amino acids long. Trimming took 3 bases from V and 6 from J, leaving 17 bases between them. Per the germline V gene, CDR1 is LNHDA and CDR2 is SQIVND (reference sequence). In DNA form, the CDR3 reads TGTGCCAGTAGTATCCTTCTCCAGGGCCTCCATGGCTACACCTTC. This translates into CASSILLQGLHGYTF.

This chain joins TRBV18 and TRBJ2-2, with D possibly being TRBD1 (5 bases). The CDR3 length is 14 residues. Trimming took off 8 bases at V and 1 base at J, with 11 bases between the two ends. The germline CDR1 and CDR2 sequences are KGHSH and LQKENI. The CDR3: CASPTTGNTGELFF. The CDR3 nucleotides read TGTGCCAGCCCAACAACAGGGAACACCGGGGAGCTGTTTTTT.

The V gene is TRBV2, the J gene TRBJ2-5; 7 bases agree with TRBD2. This CDR3 comprises 12 residues. After removal of 7 bases from V and 5 bases from J, the junction contained 4 bases not matched to a gene. In germline, CDR1 is SNHLY, CDR2 FYNNEI. CDR3 nucleotides: TGTGCCAGCACGAGGGACTACGAGACCCAGTACTTC. It encodes CASTRDYETQYF.

V gene TRBV4-1 combines with J gene TRBJ1-4; weak D call: TRBD1 (6 bases). CDR1 is MGHRA, CDR2 YSYEKL, per germline. V was clipped by 2 bases and J by 1 base, with 11 bases between them. This CDR3 has 16 amino acids. Here the CDR3 reads CASSQTQGQTNEKLFF. DNA for the CDR3: TGCGCCAGCAGCCAAACACAGGGACAAACTAATGAAAAACTGTTTTTT.

The chain has TRBV15 and TRBJ1-2; tentatively, D is TRBD1 (5 bases). The V and J ends lost 0 bases and 2 bases respectively, with 13 bases between them. The CDR3 loop spans 16 amino acids. Germline V gene sequence: CDR1 LNHNV, CDR2 YYDKDF (reference sequence). In nucleotides, the CDR3 is TGTGCCACCAGCAGAGATCTGCCGGGGGGGAACTATGGCTACACCTTC. Translated, it gives CATSRDLPGGNYGYTF.

The rearrangement uses TRBV5-1 and TRBJ1-2, with D unclear. Between the trimmed V and J ends, which lost 0 bases and 8 bases, there was a span of 11 bases. Germline CDR1 and CDR2: SGHRS and YFSETQ. The CDR3 contains 13 residues. Here the CDR3 DNA reads TGCGCCAGCAGCTTGGGGCAGATGGGAGGCTACACCTTC. Amino acid sequence: CASSLGQMGGYTF.

DNA for the CDR3: TGTGCCAGCTCACCACGAATGGGCACCGGCACCGGGGAGCTGTTTTTT. It translates to CASSPRMGTGTGELFF. J is TRBJ2-2 and V is TRBV18, with D unresolved. CDR1 and CDR2 from the germline V gene are KGHSH and LQKENI. Trimming cost V 1 base and J 4 bases, with 13 bases left between them. The CDR3 has 16 amino acids.

This sequence joins TRBV11-2 and TRBJ1-1; tentative D call: TRBD1 (5 bases). V shed 10 bases and J shed 4 bases, with 16 bases lying between them. This CDR3 region has 13 residues. CDR1 SGHAT and CDR2 FQNNGV come from the germline V gene. This CDR3 reads CATASGGGTEAFF. DNA of the CDR3: TGTGCCACTGCCTCCGGGGGGGGCACTGAAGCTTTCTTT.

The chain is built from TRBV5-6 and TRBJ2-7; D might be TRBD1 (6 bases). The CDR3 contains 14 residues. Deletions cut 5 bases from V and 0 bases from J, with 12 bases between. CDR1 is SGHDT and CDR2 is YYEEEE in the germline V gene. Here the CDR3 reads CASRHRTDSYEQYF. As DNA, the CDR3 is TGTGCCAGCAGGCATCGGACAGACTCCTACGAGCAGTACTTC.

The chain recombines TRBV4-2 with TRBJ2-2; 12 bases agree with TRBD1. J lost 6 bases, V lost 4 bases, and 3 bases had no gene match. The V gene's germline CDR1 is LGHNA and CDR2 YNFKEQ. The CDR3 sequence is 15 residues long. The CDR3 reads CASSPRDRGPGELFF. The CDR3 DNA reads TGTGCCAGCAGCCCCCGGGACAGGGGGCCCGGGGAGCTGTTTTTT.

This clone has a handful of counts. V gene TRBV7-2 combines with J gene TRBJ2-3; D ambiguous. V was pared by 1 base and J by 4 bases, with 12 bases between. The germline V gene has CDR1 SGHTA and CDR2 FQGNSA. The CDR3 totals 15 residues. The CDR3 is CASSLGGSRADTQYF. In DNA, the CDR3 is TGTGCCAGCAGCTTAGGTGGATCTAGGGCAGATACGCAGTATTTT.

The chain combines TRBV11-2 with TRBJ2-7; 9 bases map to TRBD2. Germline V gives CDR1 SGHAT, CDR2 FQNNGV. CDR3 length: 15 amino acids. V lost 1 base to trimming and J lost 1 base; unmatched junction nucleotides: 2. The DNA of the CDR3 is TGTGCCAGCAGCTTAGTTGCGGGAGGGTCCTACGAGCAGTACTTC. As protein: CASSLVAGGSYEQYF. Filled out from reference TRBV11-2 and TRBJ2-7, the complete variable domain reads EAGVAQSPRYKIIEKRQSVAFWCNPISGHATLYWYQQILGQGPKLLIQFQNNGVVDDSQLPKDRFSAERLKGVDSTLKIQPAKLEDSAVYLCASSLVAGGSYEQYFGPGTRLTVT.